What follows is one T cell receptor (beta chain) and its context. The antigen is not known. As for time point: week 11, during vaccination. The investigators gave 300 ug of mutant IDH1 20-mer peptide in each vaccine dose, together with topical imiquimod. This sample was included in a study of a mutant IDH1 vaccine in newly diagnosed glioma. Study information: Eight vaccine doses were administered to patients at weeks 1, 3, 5, 7, 11, 15, 19 and 23.

CDR3 length: 13 residues. CDR1 and CDR2 (germline): SGHVS, FQNEAQ. V was trimmed by 5 bases and J by 6 bases, leaving 10 bases between them. Profiling relied on immunoSEQ multiplex PCR, and the TCRdb table lists in-frame clones only, not all of them. The repertoire holds about 62,000 clones, with 89% as singletons. This clonotype was sampled from a man aged 35 to 55 with glioma. This chain links TRBV7-8 with TRBJ2-2; D perhaps matches TRBD2 (5 bases). The sample consisted of PBMCs, taken from a glioma patient whose treatment included an IDH1 peptide vaccine. The CDR3 region is CASSDGVAGELFF. The CDR3 DNA reads TGTGCCAGCAGCGACGGGGTGGCCGGGGAGCTGTTTTTT. The variable domain in full, with the rest retrieved from reference TRBV7-8 and TRBJ2-2, is GAGVSQSPRYKVAKRGQDVALRCDPISGHVSLFWYQQALGQGPEFLTYFQNEAQLDKSGLPSDRFFAERPEGSVSTLKIQRTQQEDSAVYLCASSDGVAGELFFGEGSRLTVL.